The 14 T cell receptor beta chains presented below share a single source sample, sequenced in a study of blood T cells in healthy people across ages. It was with a sample-barcoded 5' primer and a J-beta primer mix that a second PCR of roughly 7 to 12 cycles was run. TCRdb re-called the 5' RACE reads with MiXCR, one entry per CDR3 protein. The sample holds over a million distinct CDR3 sequences; 45% are singletons and the top ten take over 15%. Sequenced: blood. These receptors all stem from a woman in her sixties or seventies in good health.

The CDR3 sequence: CSARAGTSGKVGDTQYF. CDR3 nucleotides: TGCAGTGCTAGAGCCGGGACTAGCGGGAAAGTAGGAGATACGCAGTATTTT. The V and J genes are TRBV20-1 and TRBJ2-3, with TRBD2 matching over 13 bases. Germline CDR1 is DFQATT and CDR2 is SNEGSKA (reference sequence). The V gene end was trimmed by 1 base and the J gene end by 5 bases; junction bases not matched to a gene: 9. CDR3 length: 17 amino acids.

The chain has TRBV9 and TRBJ2-3; D may match TRBD1 or TRBD2 (6 bases each). Trimming removed 0 bases at V and 2 bases at J, with 19 bases between. Germline CDR1 is SGDLS and CDR2 is YYNGEE. The CDR3 spans 18 residues. The CDR3 DNA reads as TGTGCCAGCAGCGTAGCTGGAGGGTACAGGGTTTCCACAGATACGCAGTATTTT. It specifies CASSVAGGYRVSTDTQYF.

In this sample, this clonotype turned up a few times. The CDR3 loop reads CASSLASDTEAFF. CDR3 bases: TGCGCCAGCAGCTTGGCCTCGGATACTGAAGCTTTCTTT. The V gene is TRBV5-1, the J gene TRBJ1-1; D remains unclear. This CDR3 is built from 13 residues. The germline V and J ends were trimmed by 0 bases and 5 bases, with 8 bases remaining between them. CDR1 SGHRS and CDR2 YFSETQ come from the germline V gene.

This clonotype appeared a few times. The CDR3 bases are TGTGCCAGCTCCCTATACGGAGGGGGGCTTTACAATGAGCAGTTCTTC. It encodes CASSLYGGGLYNEQFF. This chain connects TRBV18 to TRBJ2-1; the D gene could be TRBD1 or TRBD2 (6 bases each). V was pared by 6 bases and J by 4 bases, with 19 bases between. The CDR3 covers 16 residues. CDR1 is KGHSH and CDR2 is LQKENI in the germline V gene.

The rearrangement uses TRBV4-1 and TRBJ1-1; D remains unclear. Trimming removed 3 bases at V and 0 bases at J, with 17 bases between. This CDR3 has 17 residues. From germline, CDR1 is MGHRA and CDR2 YSYEKL. The CDR3 sequence is CASSQTILGKLNTEAFF. CDR3 nucleotide sequence: TGCGCCAGCAGCCAGACCATTCTGGGAAAGTTGAACACTGAAGCTTTCTTT.

The DNA of the CDR3 is TGTGCCAGTGGGACTAGCGGAGGGGAGACCCAGTACTTC. This translates into CASGTSGGETQYF. The rearrangement joins TRBV28 to TRBJ2-7; 11 positions agree with TRBD2. TRBJ2-5 explains the end of the DNA better; the J call may be wrong. The CDR3 loop spans 13 amino acids. CDR1 is MDHEN, CDR2 SYDVKM, per germline.

V usage is TRBV11-2 and J usage is TRBJ2-7; possibly TRBD1 for D (5 bases). The CDR3 is 14 residues long. Germline lookup yields CDR1 SGHAT and CDR2 FQNNGV. Trimming left V 4 bases short and J 2 bases short, with 12 bases between. This CDR3 reads CASSSPGYPYEQYF. DNA of the CDR3: TGTGCCAGCAGCTCCCCAGGGTACCCCTACGAGCAGTACTTC.

This clonotype was seen at least ten times. V usage is TRBV7-2 and J usage is TRBJ2-3; no definite D call. The germline CDR1 and CDR2 sequences are SGHTA and FQGNSA. The CDR3 covers 13 residues. Trimming took 4 bases from V and 2 from J, leaving 7 bases between them. The CDR3 DNA reads TGTGCCAGCAGCTGGACCTTCACAGATACGCAGTATTTT. This codes for CASSWTFTDTQYF.

The V call is TRBV7-3, the J call TRBJ2-7; D perhaps matches TRBD2 (6 bases). Trimming took 3 bases from V and 7 from J, leaving 19 bases between them. This CDR3 contains 15 residues. CDR1 is SGHTA, CDR2 FQGTGA, per germline. CDR3 in amino acids: CASSLEGEVYNEQYF. CDR3 DNA sequence: TGTGCCAGCAGCTTGGAAGGGGAGGTCTACAATGAGCAGTACTTC.

The chain recombines TRBV6-2 or TRBV6-3 with TRBJ2-3, with D maybe TRBD1 (6 bases). V lost 2 bases and J 2 bases, leaving 11 bases between the germline ends. Germline assignment: CDR1 MNHEY and CDR2 SVGEGT. The CDR3 has 15 amino acids. The CDR3, as DNA: TGTGCCAGCAGTTACCAGGGGCGCACCACAGATACGCAGTATTTT. Amino acid sequence: CASSYQGRTTDTQYF.

The chain recombines TRBV2 with TRBJ2-2; the D gene is possibly TRBD1 (6 bases). The CDR3 consists of 13 residues. The V and J ends lost 6 bases and 6 bases respectively, with 11 bases between them. Germline V gives CDR1 SNHLY, CDR2 FYNNEI. CDR3 in DNA: TGTGCCAGCAGAACAGGGTCCTCCGGGGAGCTGTTTTTT. Translating it yields CASRTGSSGELFF.

This chain links TRBV29-1 with TRBJ2-7; 13 bases line up with TRBD2. CDR1 SQVTM and CDR2 ANQGSEA come from the germline V gene. The V segment lost 7 bases and the J segment 4 bases; nucleotides outside the gene matches: 7. This CDR3 is built from 14 residues. The CDR3 DNA reads TGCAGCGGCGGGACTAGCGGGAACGCGTACGAGCAGTACTTC. This codes for CSGGTSGNAYEQYF.

This chain uses TRBV25-1 with TRBJ2-7, with D uncertain. Trimming pared 5 bases from V and 5 bases from J, leaving 13 bases between. From germline, CDR1 is MGHDK and CDR2 SYGVNS. This CDR3 is built from 13 residues. The CDR3 region is CASSRMEWDEQYF. The CDR3, as DNA: TGTGCCAGCAGTCGGATGGAGTGGGACGAGCAGTACTTC.

This clonotype has only a few counts. The chain employs TRBV20-1 and TRBJ2-7; D is possibly TRBD2 (5 bases). In germline, CDR1 is DFQATT, CDR2 SNEGSKA (reference sequence). The CDR3 contains 15 residues. V was shortened by 6 bases and J by 3 bases, with 21 bases between the two germline ends. CDR3 nucleotide sequence: TGCAGTGCCTTGTTGGGTGCGGGTTCGGTCTACGAGCAGTACTTC. This codes for CSALLGAGSVYEQYF.